This T cell receptor beta chain emerged from a study of blood T cell repertoires in COVID-19. Using immunoSEQ multiplex PCR, the repertoire was profiled, and TCRdb retains in-frame clones only, with some absent. Of about 100,000 clones listed, approximately 80% are singletons. V gave up 0 bases and J gave up 4 bases, with 9 bases separating them. The CDR3 is 14 amino acids. Germline-derived CDR1 and CDR2 are MGHDK and SYGVNS. This chain uses TRBV25-1 with TRBJ2-5, with a possible D match to TRBD1 (6 bases). Material: peripheral blood. This TCR was recovered from a man aged 70-80 years with acute or convalescent COVID-19. The CDR3 coding sequence is TGTGCCAGCAGTGAATATAAAGGGGGAGAGACCCAGTACTTC. Its protein is CASSEYKGGETQYF. Full variable domain (missing parts from reference TRBV25-1 and TRBJ2-5): EADIYQTPRYLVIGTGKKITLECSQTMGHDKMYWYQQDPGMELHLIHYSYGVNSTEKGDLSSESTVSRIRTEHFPLTLESARPSHTSQYLCASSEYKGGETQYFGPGTRLLVL.